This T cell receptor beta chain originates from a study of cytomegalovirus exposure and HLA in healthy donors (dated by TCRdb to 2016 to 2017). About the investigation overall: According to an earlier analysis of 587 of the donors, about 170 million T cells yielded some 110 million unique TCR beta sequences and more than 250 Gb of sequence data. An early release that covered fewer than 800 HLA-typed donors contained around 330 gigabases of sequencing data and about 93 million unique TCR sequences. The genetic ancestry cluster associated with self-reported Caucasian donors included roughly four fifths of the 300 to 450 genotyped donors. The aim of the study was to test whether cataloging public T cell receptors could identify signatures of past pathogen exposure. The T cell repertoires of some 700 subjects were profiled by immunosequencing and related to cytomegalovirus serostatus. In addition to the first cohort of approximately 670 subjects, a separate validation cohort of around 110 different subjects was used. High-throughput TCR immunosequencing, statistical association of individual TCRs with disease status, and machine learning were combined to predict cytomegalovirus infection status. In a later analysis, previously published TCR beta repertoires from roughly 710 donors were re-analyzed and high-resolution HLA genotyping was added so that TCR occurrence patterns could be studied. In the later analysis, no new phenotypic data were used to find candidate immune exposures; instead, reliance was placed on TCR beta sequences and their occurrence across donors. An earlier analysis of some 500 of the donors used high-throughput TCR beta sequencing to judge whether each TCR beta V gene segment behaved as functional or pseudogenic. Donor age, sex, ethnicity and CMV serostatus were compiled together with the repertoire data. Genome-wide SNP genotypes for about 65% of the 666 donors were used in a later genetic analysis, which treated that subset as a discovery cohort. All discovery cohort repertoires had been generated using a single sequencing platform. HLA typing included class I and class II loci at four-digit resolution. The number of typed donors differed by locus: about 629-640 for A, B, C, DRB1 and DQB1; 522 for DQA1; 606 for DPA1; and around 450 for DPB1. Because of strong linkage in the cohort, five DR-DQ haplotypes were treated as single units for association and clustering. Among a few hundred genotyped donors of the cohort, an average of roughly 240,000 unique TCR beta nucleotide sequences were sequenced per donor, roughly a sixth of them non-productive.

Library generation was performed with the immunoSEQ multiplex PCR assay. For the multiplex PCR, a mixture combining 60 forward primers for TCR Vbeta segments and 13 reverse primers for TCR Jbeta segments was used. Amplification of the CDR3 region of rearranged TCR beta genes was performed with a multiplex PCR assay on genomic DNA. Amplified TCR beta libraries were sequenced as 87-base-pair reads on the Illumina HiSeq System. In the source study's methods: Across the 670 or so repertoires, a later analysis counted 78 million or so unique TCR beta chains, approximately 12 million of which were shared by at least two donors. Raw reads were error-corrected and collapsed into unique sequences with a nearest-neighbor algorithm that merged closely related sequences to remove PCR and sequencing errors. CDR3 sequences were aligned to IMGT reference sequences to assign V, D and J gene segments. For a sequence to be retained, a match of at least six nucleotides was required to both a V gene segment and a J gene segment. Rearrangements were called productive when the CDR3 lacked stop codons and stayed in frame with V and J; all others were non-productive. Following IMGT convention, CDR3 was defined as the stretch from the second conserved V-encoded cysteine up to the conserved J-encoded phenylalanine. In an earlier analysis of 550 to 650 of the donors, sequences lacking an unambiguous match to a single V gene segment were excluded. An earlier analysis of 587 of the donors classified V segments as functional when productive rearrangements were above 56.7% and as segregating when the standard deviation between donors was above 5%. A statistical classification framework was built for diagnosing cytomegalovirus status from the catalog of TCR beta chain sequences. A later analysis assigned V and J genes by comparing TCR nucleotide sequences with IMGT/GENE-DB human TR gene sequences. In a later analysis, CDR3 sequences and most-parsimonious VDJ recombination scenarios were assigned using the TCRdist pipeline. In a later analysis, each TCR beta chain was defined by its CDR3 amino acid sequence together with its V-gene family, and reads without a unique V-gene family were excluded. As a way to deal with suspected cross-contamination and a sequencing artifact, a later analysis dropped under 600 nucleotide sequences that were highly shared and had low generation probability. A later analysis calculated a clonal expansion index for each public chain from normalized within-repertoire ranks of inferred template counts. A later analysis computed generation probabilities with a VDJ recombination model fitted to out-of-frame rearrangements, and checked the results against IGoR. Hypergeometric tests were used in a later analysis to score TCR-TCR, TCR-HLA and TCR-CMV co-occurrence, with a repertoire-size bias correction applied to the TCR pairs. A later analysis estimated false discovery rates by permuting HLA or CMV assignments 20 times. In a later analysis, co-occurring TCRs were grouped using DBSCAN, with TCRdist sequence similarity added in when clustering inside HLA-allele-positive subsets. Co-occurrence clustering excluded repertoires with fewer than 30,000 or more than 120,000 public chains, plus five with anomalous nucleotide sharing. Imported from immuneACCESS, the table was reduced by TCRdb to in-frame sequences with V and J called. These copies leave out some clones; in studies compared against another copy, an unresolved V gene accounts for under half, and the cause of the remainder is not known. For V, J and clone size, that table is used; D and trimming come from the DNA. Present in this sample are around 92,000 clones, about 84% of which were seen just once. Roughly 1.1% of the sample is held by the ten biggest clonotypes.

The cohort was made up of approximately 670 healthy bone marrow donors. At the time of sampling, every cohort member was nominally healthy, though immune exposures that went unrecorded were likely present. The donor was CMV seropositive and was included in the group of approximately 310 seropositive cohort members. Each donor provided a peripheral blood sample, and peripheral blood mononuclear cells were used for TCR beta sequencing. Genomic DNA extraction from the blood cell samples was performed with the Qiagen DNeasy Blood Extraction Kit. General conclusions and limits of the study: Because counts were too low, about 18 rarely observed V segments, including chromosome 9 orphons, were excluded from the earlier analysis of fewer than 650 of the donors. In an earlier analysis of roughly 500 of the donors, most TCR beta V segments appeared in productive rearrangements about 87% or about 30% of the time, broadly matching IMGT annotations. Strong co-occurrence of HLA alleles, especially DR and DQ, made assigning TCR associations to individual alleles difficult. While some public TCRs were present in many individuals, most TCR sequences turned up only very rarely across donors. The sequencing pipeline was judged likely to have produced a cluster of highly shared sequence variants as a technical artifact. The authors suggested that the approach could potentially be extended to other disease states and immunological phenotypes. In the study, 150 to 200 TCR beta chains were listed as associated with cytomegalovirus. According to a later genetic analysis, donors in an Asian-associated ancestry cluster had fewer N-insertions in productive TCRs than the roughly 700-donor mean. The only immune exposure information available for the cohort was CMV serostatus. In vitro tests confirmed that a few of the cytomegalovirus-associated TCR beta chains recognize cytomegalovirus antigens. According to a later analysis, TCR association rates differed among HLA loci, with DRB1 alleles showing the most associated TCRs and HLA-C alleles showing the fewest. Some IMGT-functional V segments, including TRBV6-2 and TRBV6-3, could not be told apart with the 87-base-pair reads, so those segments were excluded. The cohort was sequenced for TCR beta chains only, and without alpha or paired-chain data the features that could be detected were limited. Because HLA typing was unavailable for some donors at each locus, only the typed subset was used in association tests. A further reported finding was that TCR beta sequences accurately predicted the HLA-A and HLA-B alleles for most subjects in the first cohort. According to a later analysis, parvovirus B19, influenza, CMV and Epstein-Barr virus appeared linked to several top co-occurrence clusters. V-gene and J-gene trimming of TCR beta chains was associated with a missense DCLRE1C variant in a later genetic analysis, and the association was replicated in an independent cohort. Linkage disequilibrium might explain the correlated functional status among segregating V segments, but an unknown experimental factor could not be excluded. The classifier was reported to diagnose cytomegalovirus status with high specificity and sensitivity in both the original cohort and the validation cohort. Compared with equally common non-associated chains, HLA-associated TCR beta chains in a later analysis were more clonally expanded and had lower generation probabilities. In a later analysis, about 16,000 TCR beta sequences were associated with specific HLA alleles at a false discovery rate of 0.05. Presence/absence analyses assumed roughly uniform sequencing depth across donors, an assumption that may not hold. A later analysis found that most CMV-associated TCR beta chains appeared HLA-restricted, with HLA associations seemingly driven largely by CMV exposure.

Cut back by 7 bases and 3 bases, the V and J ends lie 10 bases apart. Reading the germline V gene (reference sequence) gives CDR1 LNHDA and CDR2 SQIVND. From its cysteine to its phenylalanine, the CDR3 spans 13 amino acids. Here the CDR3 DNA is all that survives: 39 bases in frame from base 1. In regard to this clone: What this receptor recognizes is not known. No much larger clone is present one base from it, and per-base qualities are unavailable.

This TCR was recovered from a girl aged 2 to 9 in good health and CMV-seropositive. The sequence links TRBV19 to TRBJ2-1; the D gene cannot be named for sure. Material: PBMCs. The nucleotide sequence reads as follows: TGTGCCAGTACCAGGCCTTTCTACAATGAGCAGTTCTTC. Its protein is CASTRPFYNEQFF.